These 23 T cell receptor beta chains were sequenced from one sample in a study of cytomegalovirus exposure and HLA in healthy donors. Researchers ran the PCR with 60 Vbeta and 13 Jbeta primers. Profiling relied on immunoSEQ multiplex PCR, and the TCRdb table lists in-frame clones only, not all of them. The table has approximately 140,000 clones, 60% to 80% seen once. Sequenced sample: PBMCs. Receptors originate from a woman aged 50 to 65 in good health and CMV-seronegative.

The rearrangement joins TRBV23-1 to TRBJ2-7; D gene ambiguous. TRBV23-1 is flagged as an ORF with uncertain function. V was cut by 4 bases and J by 3 bases, with 4 bases left in between. The CDR3 sequence is 11 residues long. CDR3 loop: CASSPSYEQYF. The CDR3 nucleotides are TGCGCCAGCAGTCCGAGCTACGAGCAGTACTTC.

V and J are TRBV27 and TRBJ1-2, with 11 bases fitting TRBD1. V was pared by 6 bases and J by 6 bases, with 12 bases of the junction left unmatched. The CDR3 contains 16 residues. Germline values: CDR1 MNHEY, CDR2 SMNVEV (reference sequence). The CDR3 DNA is TGTGCCAGCAGCCAAGAAACCGGGACAGGGGGGAATGGCTACACCTTC. This encodes CASSQETGTGGNGYTF.

V gene TRBV10-3 combines with J gene TRBJ2-3; TRBD2 matches 8 bases. This CDR3 comprises 16 residues. Germline V gene sequence: CDR1 ENHRY, CDR2 SYGVKD. With 4 bases clipped from V and 1 base from J, the junction kept 7 bases outside the gene matches. The CDR3 loop reads CAISARGSGGTDTQYF. As DNA, the CDR3 is TGTGCCATCAGTGCCAGGGGTAGCGGGGGCACAGATACGCAGTATTTT.

V and J are TRBV4-2 and TRBJ1-3, with D unclear. The V end was cut by 1 base, the J end by 2 bases, with 12 bases between. The CDR3 has 16 residues. CDR1 and CDR2 (germline): LGHNA, YNFKEQ. As DNA, the CDR3 is TGTGCCAGCAGCCAAGGAACAGCTACCCCTGGAAACACCATATATTTT. Protein sequence: CASSQGTATPGNTIYF.

The chain couples TRBV7-8 to TRBJ2-7; no reliable D call. The germline gives CDR1 SGHVS, CDR2 FQNEAQ. V lost 1 base to trimming and J lost 9 bases, with 10 bases between them. The CDR3 length is 12 residues. The CDR3 DNA reads TGTGCCAGCAGCTTAGACGTTTCGCGGCAGTACTTC. It is translated as CASSLDVSRQYF.

The genes are TRBV9 and TRBJ1-4, with 7 bases that match TRBD1. CDR1 is SGDLS and CDR2 is YYNGEE in the germline V gene. V was pared by 3 bases and J by 3 bases, with 14 bases of the junction left unmatched. CDR3 length: 18 residues. The CDR3 DNA sequence: TGTGCCAGCAGCGCCGGCGGAGGGGGCGTTTGGTCTAATGAAAAACTGTTTTTT. This gives the protein CASSAGGGGVWSNEKLFF.

The chain links TRBV4-1 to TRBJ1-2; 10 bases fit TRBD1. The V and J ends lost 4 bases and 8 bases, in that order; junction bases with no gene match: 7. This CDR3 is 14 amino acids long. Germline V gene sequence: CDR1 MGHRA, CDR2 YSYEKL. CDR3 sequence reads: CASSLVGQGSGYTF. The CDR3 DNA reads as TGCGCCAGCAGCCTAGTGGGACAGGGGAGCGGCTACACCTTC.

This clone was counted a few times. The rearrangement uses TRBV19 and TRBJ1-1; D remains ambiguous. Per germline, CDR1 LNHDA and CDR2 SQIVND (reference sequence). The CDR3 is made up of 12 amino acids. V lost 3 bases and J 10 bases, leaving 12 bases between the germline ends. The CDR3 sequence is CASSMARDGAFF. The CDR3 nucleotides are TGTGCCAGTAGTATGGCTCGGGATGGAGCTTTCTTT.

Regarding this clone: The junction differs from germline at one of its ends, possibly a read error. V gene TRBV6-1 combines with J gene TRBJ2-2; 7 bases line up with TRBD2. The CDR3 loop spans 15 amino acids. Germline lookup yields CDR1 MNHNS and CDR2 SASEGT. The CDR3 coding sequence is TGTGCCAGCTGTGAGACTAGCTACGACACCGGGGAGCTGTTTTTT. Encoded protein: CASCETSYDTGELFF.

The chain recombines TRBV28 with TRBJ1-3, with D uncertain. V lost 1 base, J lost 2 bases, and 6 bases lay in between. Germline V CDR1 and CDR2: MDHEN, SYDVKM. This CDR3 region has 14 residues. CDR3 coding DNA: TGTGCCAGCAGTTTATTGGGCACTGGAAACACCATATATTTT. Its protein product is CASSLLGTGNTIYF.

This clone occurred a few times. V and J are TRBV7-9 and TRBJ1-2; 7 bases are shared with TRBD1. V lost 5 bases and J lost 4; bases outside the gene matches: 7. CDR1 is SEHNR, CDR2 FQNEAQ, per germline (reference sequence). The CDR3 is 14 amino acids. CDR3 sequence (DNA): TGTGCCAGCAGCCGTAGACAGGGTGGCTATGGCTACACCTTC. It codes for CASSRRQGGYGYTF.

This clone appeared many times. The chain carries TRBV28 and TRBJ1-1; possible D gene TRBD1, 6 bases. Germline-derived CDR1 and CDR2 are MDHEN and SYDVKM. The V and J ends lost 4 bases and 4 bases respectively, with 22 bases between them. This CDR3 has 17 amino acids. The CDR3 loop reads CASSSISGWAGVTEAFF. CDR3 in DNA: TGTGCCAGCAGTTCAATCTCGGGGTGGGCAGGGGTCACTGAAGCTTTCTTT.

The chain is built from TRBV11-2 and TRBJ2-3, with 11 bases aligning to TRBD2. The V and J ends lost 5 bases and 6 bases, in that order; junction bases with no gene match: 16. In germline, CDR1 is SGHAT, CDR2 FQNNGV. The CDR3 is 18 residues long. CDR3 bases: TGTGCCAGCAGCCCAATAGCGGGGGGGAGGATCAATATGGATACGCAGTATTTT. Translating gives CASSPIAGGRINMDTQYF.

V gene TRBV18 combines with J gene TRBJ1-2, with D maybe TRBD1 (6 bases). The germline CDR1 and CDR2 sequences are KGHSH and LQKENI. This CDR3 spans 15 amino acids. V was clipped by 3 bases and J by 4 bases, with 15 bases between them. CDR3 sequence reads: CASSPGRGAAYGYTF. DNA for the CDR3: TGTGCCAGCTCACCCGGTCGGGGGGCGGCCTATGGCTACACCTTC.

This rearrangement joins TRBV5-1 to TRBJ1-6; perhaps TRBD1 as D (5 bases). The CDR3 runs to 13 residues. Deletions cut 0 bases from V and 10 bases from J, with 8 bases between. Germline V gives CDR1 SGHRS, CDR2 YFSETQ. The CDR3 DNA reads as TGCGCCAGCAGCTTGGGGGGGGGATCACCCCTCCACTTT. Translating gives CASSLGGGSPLHF.

In its sample, this clone was seen a few times. The gene calls are TRBV19 and TRBJ1-2; D unresolved. Germline CDR1 LNHDA, CDR2 SQIVND (reference sequence). The CDR3 length is 16 residues. The V gene lost 3 bases and the J gene lost 8 bases, with 22 bases spanning the gap. The CDR3: CASSIPPPRGVGGYTF. Here the CDR3 DNA reads TGTGCCAGTAGTATTCCGCCCCCACGGGGAGTTGGAGGCTACACCTTC.

The chain employs TRBV27 and TRBJ1-5; TRBD1 matches 10 bases. CDR3 length: 16 amino acids. Trimming at V came to 2 bases and at J to 5 bases, leaving 6 bases not matched to a gene. The germline CDR1 and CDR2 sequences are MNHEY and SMNVEV (reference sequence). The chain's CDR3 is CASSLDRGRSHQPQHF. The CDR3 DNA reads as TGTGCCAGCAGTTTAGACAGGGGGCGATCCCATCAGCCCCAGCATTTT.

This clone was seen a few times. The chain joins TRBV19 to TRBJ1-5, with 8 bases identical to TRBD1. From germline, CDR1 is LNHDA and CDR2 SQIVND (reference sequence). This CDR3 has 16 amino acids. V shed 0 bases, J shed 6 bases, and the junction held 7 bases outside the gene matches. The CDR3 coding sequence is TGTGCCAGTAGTATAGATACATCAGGGGGCCGTCAGCCCCAGCATTTT. It is translated as CASSIDTSGGRQPQHF.

This clone appeared a few times. This rearrangement joins TRBV23-1 to TRBJ1-2; D uncertain. TRBV23-1 is treated as an ORF (open reading frame) with a function not yet certain. The CDR3 loop spans 16 amino acids. The ends were cut back, 4 bases at V and 2 bases at J, with 17 bases in the middle. CDR3 sequence reads: CASSPPDPGINYGYTF. CDR3 nucleotides: TGCGCCAGCAGTCCCCCCGACCCCGGGATAAACTATGGCTACACCTTC.

For the CDR3, the DNA is TGCGCCAGCAGCCAAGATCGGAGGAACACTGAAGCTTTCTTT. Translating it yields CASSQDRRNTEAFF. The rearrangement joins TRBV4-3 to TRBJ1-1; D is unclear. Trimming cost V 0 bases and J 1 base, with 6 bases left between them. The CDR3 sequence is 14 residues long. Germline CDR1 reads LGHNA; CDR2 reads YSLEER.

This clone was found a few times. The V and J genes are TRBV11-2 and TRBJ1-6, with unresolved D. With 5 bases removed from V and 10 bases from J, the gap between germline ends came to 18 bases. There are 15 residues in the CDR3. Germline V CDR1 and CDR2: SGHAT, FQNNGV. The DNA for the CDR3 is TGTGCCAGCAGCAGTCAAGGGAGGCTCGGATCACCCCTCCACTTT. Its protein product is CASSSQGRLGSPLHF.

This chain connects TRBV5-1 to TRBJ2-3; 7 nucleotides line up with TRBD1. CDR1 SGHRS and CDR2 YFSETQ come from the germline V gene. J was trimmed by 0 bases and V by 3 bases; bases with no gene match: 4. The CDR3 is made up of 15 amino acids. The CDR3 protein is CASSSQTGSTDTQYF. DNA of the CDR3: TGCGCCAGCAGCTCTCAGACAGGGAGCACAGATACGCAGTATTTT.

The V gene is TRBV2, the J gene TRBJ2-1, with TRBD2 matching over 9 bases. Per the germline V gene, CDR1 is SNHLY and CDR2 is FYNNEI. The CDR3 extends over 16 amino acids. Losses at the gene ends were 6 bases for V and 4 bases for J; bases not matched to a gene: 10. CDR3 in amino acids: CASSGPRSGGYNEQFF. CDR3 sequence (DNA): TGTGCCAGCAGCGGCCCCCGTAGCGGGGGATACAATGAGCAGTTCTTC.